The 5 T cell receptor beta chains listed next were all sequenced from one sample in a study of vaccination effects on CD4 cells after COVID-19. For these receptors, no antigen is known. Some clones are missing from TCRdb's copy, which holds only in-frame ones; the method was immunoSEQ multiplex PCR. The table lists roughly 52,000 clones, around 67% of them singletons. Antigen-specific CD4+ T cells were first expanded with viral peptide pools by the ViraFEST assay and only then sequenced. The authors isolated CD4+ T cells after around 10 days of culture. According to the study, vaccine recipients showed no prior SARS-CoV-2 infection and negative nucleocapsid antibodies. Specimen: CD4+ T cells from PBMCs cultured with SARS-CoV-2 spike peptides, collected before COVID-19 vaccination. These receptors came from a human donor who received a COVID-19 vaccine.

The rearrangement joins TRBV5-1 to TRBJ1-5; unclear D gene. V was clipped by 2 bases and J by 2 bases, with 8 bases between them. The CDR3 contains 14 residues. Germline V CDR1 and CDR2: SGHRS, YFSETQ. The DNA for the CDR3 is TGCGCCAGCAGCTTAGAGGCGGGCAATCAGCCCCAGCATTTT. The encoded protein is CASSLEAGNQPQHF.

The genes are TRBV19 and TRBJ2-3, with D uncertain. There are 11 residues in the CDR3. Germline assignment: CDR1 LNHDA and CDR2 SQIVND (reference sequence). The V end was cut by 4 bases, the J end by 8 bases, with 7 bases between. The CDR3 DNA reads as TGTGCCAGTAGTAGCTGGGGTACGCAGTATTTT. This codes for CASSSWGTQYF.

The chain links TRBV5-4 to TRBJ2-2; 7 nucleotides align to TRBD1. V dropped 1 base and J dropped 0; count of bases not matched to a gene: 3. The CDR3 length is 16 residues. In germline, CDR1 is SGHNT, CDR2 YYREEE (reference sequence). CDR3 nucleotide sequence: TGTGCCAGCAGCTTGCCGGGACAGCCGAACACCGGGGAGCTGTTTTTT. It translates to CASSLPGQPNTGELFF.

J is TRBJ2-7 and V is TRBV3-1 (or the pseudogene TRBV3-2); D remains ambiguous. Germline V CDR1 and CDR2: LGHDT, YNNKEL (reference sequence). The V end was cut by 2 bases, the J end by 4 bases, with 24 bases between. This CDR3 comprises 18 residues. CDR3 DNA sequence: TGTGCCAGCAGCCAAATGGGCCGATTTCCGGACGCCTCATACGAGCAGTACTTC. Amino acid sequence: CASSQMGRFPDASYEQYF.

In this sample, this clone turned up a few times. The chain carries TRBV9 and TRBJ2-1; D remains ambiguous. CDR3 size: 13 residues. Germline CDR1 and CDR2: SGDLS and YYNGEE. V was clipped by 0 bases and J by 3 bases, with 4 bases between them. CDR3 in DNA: TGTGCCAGCAGCGTAGGGGACTACAATGAGCAGTTCTTC. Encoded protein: CASSVGDYNEQFF.